One T cell receptor (beta chain) is described in this entry. Antigen unknown. TCRdb used MiXCR to reprocess the 5' RACE reads, holding one entry per CDR3 protein. Counted here are 470,000 or so distinct CDR3 sequences, 20% occurring once; the ten biggest clones make up about 8.1%. CDR3 length: 13 residues. Between the trimmed V and J ends, which lost 2 bases and 4 bases, there was a span of 6 bases. Germline CDR1 and CDR2: SGDLS and YYNGEE. The sample comes from a study of T-cell memory formation after mild COVID-19. Overall study results and limits: Clones contracting across day 15 to 85 had a balanced CD4/CD8 profile; later expanding clones leaned CD4+.

Sequencing was performed on PBMCs or a T cell subset sorted from them (not recorded which). The V call is TRBV9, the J call TRBJ2-2; D is perhaps TRBD2 (6 bases). The sequence came from an adult woman who had mild COVID-19 (a few samples of this study predate the infection). Cell type and time point are not known. The CDR3 loop reads CASSVSGTGELFF. The CDR3 DNA reads TGTGCCAGCAGCGTTAGCGGCACCGGGGAGCTGTTTTTT.